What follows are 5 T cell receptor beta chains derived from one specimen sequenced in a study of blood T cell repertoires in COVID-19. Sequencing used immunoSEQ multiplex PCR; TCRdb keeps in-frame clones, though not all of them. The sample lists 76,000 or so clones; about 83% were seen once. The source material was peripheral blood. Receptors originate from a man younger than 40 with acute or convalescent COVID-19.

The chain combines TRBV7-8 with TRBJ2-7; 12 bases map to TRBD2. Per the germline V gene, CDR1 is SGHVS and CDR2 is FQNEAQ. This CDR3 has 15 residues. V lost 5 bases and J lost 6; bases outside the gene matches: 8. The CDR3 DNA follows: TGTGCCAGCAGCGGCCGACTAGCGGGAGTTTTCGAGCAGTACTTC. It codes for CASSGRLAGVFEQYF.

The CDR3 sequence: CASSKGPGINEQFF. The DNA of the CDR3 is TGTGCCAGCAGCAAAGGGCCGGGTATCAATGAGCAGTTCTTC. This chain links TRBV21-1 with TRBJ2-1; TRBD2, the D gene given by the table, was not confirmed from the DNA. TRBV21-1 counts as a pseudogene. CDR3 length equals 14 residues.

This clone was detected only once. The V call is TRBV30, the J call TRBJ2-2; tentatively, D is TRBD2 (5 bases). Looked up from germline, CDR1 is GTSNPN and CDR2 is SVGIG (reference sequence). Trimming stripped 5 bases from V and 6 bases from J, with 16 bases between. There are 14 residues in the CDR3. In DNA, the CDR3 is TGTGCCTGGCTTAGCGTTGCTAATTCCGGGGAGCTGTTTTTT. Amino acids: CAWLSVANSGELFF.

The CDR3 DNA reads as TGTGCCAGCAGTACCGGGACAGACACCGGGGAGCTGTTTTTT. This translates into CASSTGTDTGELFF. This sequence joins TRBV6-4 and TRBJ2-2; 7 positions agree with TRBD1. The V segment lost 5 bases and the J segment 3 bases; nucleotides outside the gene matches: 3. This CDR3 is 14 amino acids long. Germline V gene sequence: CDR1 MRHNA, CDR2 SNTAGT.

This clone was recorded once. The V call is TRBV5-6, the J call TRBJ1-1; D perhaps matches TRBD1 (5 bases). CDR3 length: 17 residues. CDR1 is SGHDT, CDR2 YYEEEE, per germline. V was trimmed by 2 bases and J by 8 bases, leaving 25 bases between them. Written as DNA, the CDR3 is TGTGCCAGCAGCTTTTCAGGCGGGGGAACATTGAAACGAGAAGCTTTCTTT. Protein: CASSFSGGGTLKREAFF.